Presented here are 20 T cell receptor beta chains from one specimen sequenced in a study of blood T cell repertoires in COVID-19. Using immunoSEQ multiplex PCR, the repertoire was profiled, and TCRdb retains in-frame clones only, with some absent. This sample carries 55,000 to 85,000 clones, roughly 84% of them seen once, and the ten largest clones take 9.5% to 13%. The sample comprised peripheral blood. These TCRs come from a young woman with acute or convalescent COVID-19.

This chain uses TRBV5-1 with TRBJ2-1; 9 bases map to TRBD1. The ends lost 3 bases at V and 7 bases at J; junction bases unmatched: 8. This CDR3 contains 15 residues. Looked up from germline, CDR1 is SGHRS and CDR2 is YFSETQ. DNA for the CDR3: TGCGCCAGCAGCTCGCCGGGACAGGGTACAAATGAGCAGTTCTTC. Translation gives CASSSPGQGTNEQFF.

The chain employs TRBV6-6 and TRBJ2-7; TRBD2 agrees at 15 bases. The CDR3 contains 16 residues. J gave up 0 bases and V 7 bases, and 4 bases lay outside the gene matches. The germline V gene has CDR1 MNHNY and CDR2 SVGAGI (reference sequence). The CDR3 DNA reads as TGTGCCAGCACCGGGACTAGCGGGGGGAGCTCCTACGAGCAGTACTTC. Encoded protein: CASTGTSGGSSYEQYF.

Remarks on this clone: The junction shows a germline mismatch at one end, possibly a read error. The chain combines TRBV5-1 with TRBJ1-1; 8 positions match TRBD1. The CDR3 contains 14 residues. Germline V gene data show CDR1 as SGHRS and CDR2 as YFSETQ. The CDR3 sequence: CASGLGLQGAGAVF. CDR3 bases: TGCGCCAGCGGCTTGGGTTTGCAGGGGGCGGGAGCCGTCTTT.

V gene TRBV5-1 combines with J gene TRBJ2-1, with TRBD1 matching 8 bases. This CDR3 is built from 16 residues. The germline V gene has CDR1 SGHRS and CDR2 YFSETQ. Trimming cost V 0 bases and J 4 bases; bases outside gene matches: 6. This chain's CDR3 is CASSLELQGAYNEQFF. CDR3 bases: TGCGCCAGCAGCTTGGAGCTCCAGGGGGCATACAATGAGCAGTTCTTC. Looking up the rest from reference TRBV5-1 and TRBJ2-1 gives the full variable domain: KAGVTQTPRYLIKTRGQQVTLSCSPISGHRSVSWYQQTPGQGLQFLFEYFSETQRNKGNFPGRFSGRQFSNSRSEMNVSTLELGDSALYLCASSLELQGAYNEQFFGPGTRLTVL.

V is TRBV6-5 and J is TRBJ1-1, with D perhaps TRBD1 (5 bases). From germline, CDR1 is MNHEY and CDR2 SVGAGI. The CDR3 length is 14 residues. V was shortened by 6 bases and J by 0 bases, with 11 bases between the two germline ends. The CDR3 DNA sequence: TGTGCCAGCAGGAATCGACAGATGAACACTGAAGCTTTCTTT. Translating gives CASRNRQMNTEAFF.

The CDR3 DNA follows: TGCGCCAGCAGCCAAGGACTAGCCCGACTCACAGATACGCAGTATTTT. Translation gives CASSQGLARLTDTQYF. This chain links TRBV4-1 with TRBJ2-3, with TRBD2 identical over 7 bases. CDR3 length: 16 amino acids. The V segment lost 1 base and the J segment 2 bases; nucleotides outside the gene matches: 6. Germline V CDR1 and CDR2: MGHRA, YSYEKL.

The chain is built from TRBV27 and TRBJ1-5; the match to TRBD1 covers 11 bases. CDR1 is MNHEY, CDR2 SMNVEV, per germline (reference sequence). Unmatched junction bases numbered 7, after V lost 6 bases and J lost 6 bases. This CDR3 has 15 residues. The CDR3 region is CASRDRGLGSQPQHF. The CDR3 DNA sequence: TGTGCCAGCAGGGACAGGGGGCTAGGTAGTCAGCCCCAGCATTTT.

The CDR3 sequence: CSARDQSEAFF. The CDR3 coding sequence is TGCAGTGCTAGAGATCAATCTGAAGCTTTCTTT. The chain couples TRBV20-1 to TRBJ1-1; D remains unclear. The V end was cut by 0 bases, the J end by 6 bases, with 5 bases between. This CDR3 has 11 amino acids. Germline V gives CDR1 DFQATT, CDR2 SNEGSKA (reference sequence).

The chain uses TRBV27 and TRBJ2-3; D is unclear. CDR3 size: 14 residues. Trimming pared 3 bases from V and 8 bases from J, leaving 15 bases between. Germline-derived CDR1 and CDR2 are MNHEY and SMNVEV (reference sequence). The CDR3 reads CASSFRSVLGTQYF. In DNA, the CDR3 is TGTGCCAGCAGTTTCCGCTCAGTGCTTGGTACGCAGTATTTT.

The table lists this clone with a count of one. The chain combines TRBV20-1 with TRBJ2-5; 9 positions match TRBD2. Trimming cost V 3 bases and J 4 bases; bases outside gene matches: 9. The CDR3 length is 15 residues. Per the germline V gene, CDR1 is DFQATT and CDR2 is SNEGSKA (reference sequence). As DNA, the CDR3 is TGCAGTGCTAGTAGCGGGGGACCCGCGAGAGAGACCCAGTACTTC. Encoded protein: CSASSGGPARETQYF.

The chain combines TRBV7-2 with TRBJ1-2; 7 bases fit TRBD1. J was trimmed by 6 bases and V by 5 bases; bases with no gene match: 6. The CDR3 contains 13 residues. Germline values: CDR1 SGHTA, CDR2 FQGNSA. CDR3 region: CASSLTGSNGYTF. The CDR3, as DNA: TGTGCCAGCAGCCTGACAGGGTCAAATGGCTACACCTTC.

The J gene is TRBJ1-2, the V gene TRBV11-2; tentative D call: TRBD1 (5 bases). CDR1 SGHAT and CDR2 FQNNGV come from the germline V gene. Trimming cost V 5 bases and J 5 bases, with 15 bases left between them. This CDR3 is 14 amino acids long. The CDR3 DNA reads TGTGCCAGCAGCCCGTCGGGGGTGAGATATGGCTACACCTTC. Its translation: CASSPSGVRYGYTF.

The chain has TRBV7-8 and TRBJ1-1, with D perhaps TRBD1 (6 bases). The length of the CDR3 is 14 residues. V lost 5 bases and J lost 0, with 10 bases in between. Germline CDR1 SGHVS, CDR2 FQNEAQ. CDR3 sequence reads: CASSEDRMNTEAFF. Here the CDR3 DNA reads TGTGCCAGCAGCGAGGACAGAATGAACACTGAAGCTTTCTTT.

CDR3 DNA: TGTGCCAGCCAGAGGTCGGGGGGGCCCTACAATGAGCAGTTCTTC. Amino acid sequence: CASQRSGGPYNEQFF. J is TRBJ2-1 and V is TRBV19, with 8 nucleotides matching TRBD2. Germline CDR1 LNHDA, CDR2 SQIVND (reference sequence). V was clipped by 9 bases and J by 2 bases; unmatched bases: 9. The CDR3 spans 15 residues. Filled out from reference TRBV19 and TRBJ2-1, the complete variable domain reads DGGITQSPKYLFRKEGQNVTLSCEQNLNHDAMYWYRQDPGQGLRLIYYSQIVNDFQKGDIAEGYSVSREKKESFPLTVTSAQKNPTAFYLCASQRSGGPYNEQFFGPGTRLTVL.

Only one count was recorded for this clone. The chain employs TRBV6-2 or TRBV6-3 and TRBJ2-1, with 8 bases lining up with TRBD2. Trimming took 5 bases from V and 9 from J; bases not matched to a gene: 12. Germline V gene data show CDR1 as MNHEY and CDR2 as SVGEGT. The CDR3 spans 15 residues. CDR3 DNA sequence: TGTGCCAGCAGTCCACACGGGACTAGGACCGCTGAGCAGTTCTTC. This encodes CASSPHGTRTAEQFF.

The rearrangement uses TRBV25-1 and TRBJ1-3, with D uncertain. The CDR3 consists of 14 residues. Germline V lookup: CDR1 MGHDK, CDR2 SYGVNS. Between the trimmed V and J ends, which lost 6 bases and 0 bases, there was a span of 9 bases. Here the CDR3 reads CASSDGLSGNTIYF. In DNA, the CDR3 is TGTGCCAGCAGCGACGGACTCTCTGGAAACACCATATATTTT. Full variable domain (rest looked up from reference TRBV25-1 and TRBJ1-3): EADIYQTPRYLVIGTGKKITLECSQTMGHDKMYWYQQDPGMELHLIHYSYGVNSTEKGDLSSESTVSRIRTEHFPLTLESARPSHTSQYLCASSDGLSGNTIYFGEGSWLTVV.

The rearrangement uses TRBV6-1 and TRBJ1-2; 7 positions match TRBD1. CDR1 and CDR2 (germline): MNHNS, SASEGT. The J segment lost 4 bases and the V segment lost 6 bases, leaving 8 bases of the junction unmatched. The CDR3 is made up of 14 amino acids. DNA for the CDR3: TGTGCCAGCAGACGGGACAGCCAATCCTATGGCTACACCTTC. Protein: CASRRDSQSYGYTF.

The CDR3 region is CAWSRDSGTNFLGFDSPLHF. In nucleotides, the CDR3 is TGTGCCTGGAGTAGGGATTCCGGGACAAATTTTTTGGGGTTTGATTCACCCCTCCACTTT. The chain links TRBV30 to TRBJ1-6, with D tentatively TRBD1 (6 bases). This CDR3 has 20 residues. From germline, CDR1 is GTSNPN and CDR2 SVGIG (reference sequence). V was shortened by 2 bases and J by 8 bases, with 31 bases between the two germline ends.

This chain connects TRBV6-5 to TRBJ1-5, with 8 bases lining up with TRBD1. V trimming: 4 bases; J trimming: 7 bases; junction bases outside the gene matches: 3. The CDR3 extends over 13 amino acids. Germline CDR1 MNHEY, CDR2 SVGAGI. CDR3 sequence (DNA): TGTGCCAGCAGTTTAACAGGGGGGCAGCCCCAGCATTTT. Residues: CASSLTGGQPQHF.

The chain combines TRBV15 with TRBJ2-1, with 7 bases lining up with TRBD2. Germline trimming cut 0 bases from V and 3 bases from J; bases unmatched to any gene: 14. The CDR3 spans 19 residues. The germline V gene has CDR1 LNHNV and CDR2 YYDKDF (reference sequence). The CDR3 coding sequence is TGTGCCACCAGCAGAGAGCGGGACTACCAGCGTAGCCTCTACAATGAGCAGTTCTTC. Residues: CATSRERDYQRSLYNEQFF.